A single sample is the source of the 8 T cell receptor beta chains below, sequenced in a study of blood T cell repertoires in COVID-19. Method: immunoSEQ multiplex PCR; TCRdb's copy keeps in-frame clones and lacks some. The sample has more than 200,000 clones; 80% to 85% are singletons. The sequenced sample consisted of peripheral blood. Receptors were obtained from a man in his sixties with acute or convalescent COVID-19.

This clone has only one observation. The V and J genes are TRBV18 and TRBJ1-1, with 9 positions matching TRBD1. Germline trimming cut 3 bases from V and 3 bases from J; bases unmatched to any gene: 2. Germline CDR1 and CDR2: KGHSH and LQKENI. This CDR3 comprises 14 residues. CDR3 amino acids: CASSPTGGDTEAFF. CDR3 nucleotides: TGTGCCAGCTCACCGACAGGGGGGGACACTGAAGCTTTCTTT.

The chain couples TRBV27 to TRBJ2-1, with 10 bases fitting TRBD1. The germline CDR1 and CDR2 sequences are MNHEY and SMNVEV (reference sequence). The CDR3 is 13 amino acids. V dropped 6 bases and J dropped 7; count of bases not matched to a gene: 3. The CDR3 nucleotides are TGTGCCAGCAGCTGGGACAGGGGAAATGAGCAGTTCTTC. Translation: CASSWDRGNEQFF.

The chain combines TRBV28 with TRBJ2-5, with D perhaps TRBD1 (5 bases). In germline, CDR1 is MDHEN, CDR2 SYDVKM. The CDR3 extends over 16 amino acids. Trimming removed 5 bases at V and 1 base at J, with 17 bases between. CDR3 DNA sequence: TGTGCCAGCAGTCCCCCCCCAGGACATATCCAAGAGACCCAGTACTTC. It yields the protein CASSPPPGHIQETQYF. The variable domain in full, with the rest retrieved from reference TRBV28 and TRBJ2-5, is DVKVTQSSRYLVKRTGEKVFLECVQDMDHENMFWYRQDPGLGLRLIYFSYDVKMKEKGDIPEGYSVSREKKERFSLILESASTNQTSMYLCASSPPPGHIQETQYFGPGTRLLVL.

This chain uses TRBV2 with TRBJ1-3; 8 bases fit TRBD1. This CDR3 is 13 amino acids long. V shed 11 bases and J 4 bases; nucleotides not matched to a gene: 7. The V gene's germline CDR1 is SNHLY and CDR2 FYNNEI. CDR3 amino acids: CAGQGDSGNTIYF. The CDR3 bases are TGTGCCGGACAGGGAGATAGCGGAAACACCATATATTTT. The variable domain in full, with the rest retrieved from reference TRBV2 and TRBJ1-3, is EPEVTQTPSHQVTQMGQEVILRCVPISNHLYFYWYRQILGQKVEFLVSFYNNEISEKSEIFDDQFSVERPDGSNFTLKIRSTKLEDSAMYFCAGQGDSGNTIYFGEGSWLTVV.

The chain has TRBV6-5 and TRBJ1-2; D is undetermined. V lost 8 bases and J 5 bases, leaving 9 bases between the germline ends. CDR1 and CDR2 (germline): MNHEY, SVGAGI. The CDR3 consists of 11 residues. The DNA for the CDR3 is TGTGCCAGCTCGAGGGTGTATGGCTACACCTTC. This encodes CASSRVYGYTF.

The CDR3 here is CASSHAGQGFDTQYF. CDR3 DNA sequence: TGTGCCAGCAGCCATGCAGGACAGGGGTTCGATACGCAGTATTTT. V gene TRBV7-9 combines with J gene TRBJ2-3; 9 bases agree with TRBD1. Losses at the gene ends were 5 bases for V and 6 bases for J; bases not matched to a gene: 9. CDR3 length equals 15 residues. Germline CDR1 and CDR2: SEHNR and FQNEAQ (reference sequence).

This clone appeared once. This chain links TRBV5-1 with TRBJ2-3; 12 nucleotides agree with TRBD2. Germline assignment: CDR1 SGHRS and CDR2 YFSETQ. V dropped 4 bases and J dropped 2; count of bases not matched to a gene: 5. The CDR3 contains 16 residues. In nucleotides, the CDR3 is TGCGCCAGCAGCCCCGGACTAGCGGGGACCACAGATACGCAGTATTTT. It encodes CASSPGLAGTTDTQYF.

The chain is built from TRBV3-1 (or the pseudogene TRBV3-2) and TRBJ2-3; 7 bases agree with TRBD2. The CDR3 is made up of 16 amino acids. V trimming: 4 bases; J trimming: 1 base; junction bases outside the gene matches: 8. The V gene's germline CDR1 is LGHDT and CDR2 YNNKEL (reference sequence). CDR3 nucleotide sequence: TGTGCCAGCAGCCCCTCAGCGGGGTCCGGCACAGATACGCAGTATTTT. As protein: CASSPSAGSGTDTQYF.